This T cell receptor (beta chain) was profiled in a study of OX40 agonist ivuxolimab in advanced cancers. Overall study: In this cohort, patients received ivuxolimab, an agonistic anti-OX40 (CD134) antibody.

CDR3 size: 14 residues. CDR1 is SGHNT, CDR2 YYREEE, per germline (reference sequence). V lost 6 bases, J lost 4 bases, and 13 bases lay in between. Data came from immunoSEQ multiplex PCR; TCRdb stores just in-frame clones and leaves some out. The repertoire includes some 85,000 clones, 91% of them detected once, and 2.3% sits in the top ten. Regarding the study as a whole: The study observed clonal expansion of CD4+ and CD8+ blood T cells by week 6 at 0.1 to 3.0 mg/kg. In the expanded peripheral T cells, antigen specificity was never determined.

As for this clone: The antigen is undetermined.

This chain links TRBV5-4 with TRBJ1-4; the D is unclear. Sequencing used CD4+ or CD8+ T cells sorted from blood, obtained in a trial of the OX40 agonist ivuxolimab. This receptor was taken from an adult with an advanced solid tumor such as melanoma, head and neck, liver or kidney cancer. The CDR3 loop reads CASTVGQHNEKLFF. For the CDR3, the DNA is TGTGCCAGCACCGTCGGGCAGCATAATGAAAAACTGTTTTTT.